Presented here are 25 T cell receptor beta chains from one specimen sequenced in a study of beta chain features in type 1 diabetes. Study conclusions and caveats: Moderately but significantly shorter TCRB CDR3s were found in Type 1 diabetes patients in all four CD4+ subsets.

These receptors' antigens are unknown. What was sequenced were expressed TCRB transcripts, since all of the isolated RNA had been reverse transcribed. Assay used: immunoSEQ multiplex PCR; TCRdb lists only in-frame clones, some missing. The table has a few hundred thousand clones, over 9.5% seen once. Material: naive CD4+ T cells from blood. These receptor sequences come from a woman under 30 with type 1 diabetes.

J is TRBJ2-7 and V is TRBV5-4, with 8 bases that match TRBD1. The CDR3 covers 13 residues. J lost 2 bases, V lost 4 bases, and 2 bases had no gene match. Germline V gene sequence: CDR1 SGHNT, CDR2 YYREEE (reference sequence). The CDR3 region has the DNA TGTGCCAGCAGCGCGGACAGGGCCTACGAGCAGTACTTC. It specifies CASSADRAYEQYF. Supplemented by reference TRBV5-4 and TRBJ2-7, the full variable domain reads ETGVTQSPTHLIKTRGQQVTLRCSSQSGHNTVSWYQQALGQGPQFIFQYYREEENGRGNFPPRFSGLQFPNYSSELNVNALELDDSALYLCASSADRAYEQYFGPGTRLTVT.

This clone was recorded a few times. The rearrangement joins TRBV29-1 to TRBJ2-5, with D possibly TRBD2 on 5 matching bases. Between the trimmed V and J ends, which lost 4 bases and 0 bases, there was a span of 6 bases. CDR3 size: 12 residues. Germline CDR1 and CDR2: SQVTM and ANQGSEA. CDR3 DNA sequence: TGCAGCGTTGTGGGAGACCAAGAGACCCAGTACTTC. Translating gives CSVVGDQETQYF.

The genes are TRBV5-1 and TRBJ2-2, with a possible D match to TRBD1 (5 bases). The germline CDR1 and CDR2 sequences are SGHRS and YFSETQ. V shed 7 bases and J shed 0 bases, with 13 bases lying between them. This CDR3 has 15 residues. CDR3 protein: CASVPTVPNTGELFF. The CDR3 DNA follows: TGCGCCAGCGTTCCGACAGTACCGAACACCGGGGAGCTGTTTTTT.

The V gene is TRBV5-1, the J gene TRBJ1-1, with D uncertain. CDR3 length: 12 residues. With 4 bases removed from V and 8 bases from J, the gap between germline ends came to 12 bases. The germline CDR1 and CDR2 sequences are SGHRS and YFSETQ. The CDR3 region has the DNA TGCGCCAGCAGCAGAAGACAAGGCGAAGCTTTCTTT. Translation: CASSRRQGEAFF.

This clone was detected only a few times. This chain uses TRBV9 with TRBJ2-1; unclear D gene. The CDR3 covers 15 residues. In germline, CDR1 is SGDLS, CDR2 YYNGEE. Trimming removed 0 bases at V and 0 bases at J, with 7 bases between. For the CDR3, the DNA is TGTGCCAGCAGCGTAGCCCCCAACTCCTACAATGAGCAGTTCTTC. It translates to CASSVAPNSYNEQFF.

This chain joins TRBV5-6 and TRBJ2-7, with D possibly TRBD1 on 6 matching bases. The CDR3 length is 13 residues. Germline CDR1 is SGHDT and CDR2 is YYEEEE. V shed 5 bases and J shed 6 bases, with 15 bases lying between them. In DNA form, the CDR3 reads TGTGCCAGCAGGTACACAGGGTCGGCCGAGCAGTACTTC. Translating it yields CASRYTGSAEQYF.

The sample holds a few counts of this clone. The chain links TRBV4-2 to TRBJ2-5; no clear D gene. CDR3 size: 14 residues. The germline gives CDR1 LGHNA, CDR2 YNFKEQ. Trimming left V 0 bases short and J 2 bases short, with 7 bases between. The CDR3 reads CASSQETRQETQYF. In nucleotides, the CDR3 is TGTGCCAGCAGCCAAGAAACAAGACAAGAGACCCAGTACTTC.

This chain uses TRBV7-3 with TRBJ2-5; 8 nucleotides agree with TRBD1. The CDR3 is 14 residues long. Germline V gene sequence: CDR1 SGHTA, CDR2 FQGTGA. V lost 4 bases, J lost 5 bases, and 6 bases stayed unmatched. CDR3 in DNA: TGTGCCAGCAGCTCGCAGGGGGCAGGGGAGACCCAGTACTTC. Translated, it gives CASSSQGAGETQYF.

V gene TRBV30 combines with J gene TRBJ2-1, with 13 positions matching TRBD2. CDR1 GTSNPN and CDR2 SVGIG come from the germline V gene (reference sequence). V gave up 0 bases and J gave up 5 bases; unmatched junction bases: 7. This CDR3 spans 17 amino acids. CDR3: CAWSVHSTSGRDNEQFF. In DNA form, the CDR3 reads TGTGCCTGGAGTGTACATAGTACTAGCGGGAGGGACAATGAGCAGTTCTTC.

The chain joins TRBV11-2 to TRBJ2-3; maybe TRBD2 (5 bases). The CDR3 is made up of 12 amino acids. The germline V and J ends were trimmed by 5 bases and 14 bases, with 17 bases remaining between them. Germline V gene lookup returns CDR1 SGHAT and CDR2 FQNNGV. CDR3 residues: CASSPRNPGGYF. CDR3 DNA: TGTGCCAGCAGCCCCCGGAACCCCGGAGGGTATTTT.

This clone was seen a few times. The chain recombines TRBV10-3 with TRBJ1-1, with D perhaps matching TRBD1 (6 bases). CDR1 and CDR2 (germline): ENHRY, SYGVKD. This CDR3 has 14 residues. Trimming took off 8 bases at V and 0 bases at J, with 13 bases between the two ends. The CDR3 sequence: CAIGQGHLNTEAFF. CDR3 DNA: TGTGCCATCGGTCAGGGACATTTGAACACTGAAGCTTTCTTT.

The CDR3 reads CASTNSGQENIQYF. The CDR3 DNA sequence: TGTGCCAGTACCAACTCCGGCCAGGAAAACATTCAGTACTTC. The rearrangement joins TRBV19 to TRBJ2-4; no reliable D call. The CDR3 loop spans 14 amino acids. The V gene lost 7 bases and the J gene lost 5 bases, with 15 bases spanning the gap. The germline V gene has CDR1 LNHDA and CDR2 SQIVND (reference sequence).

The chain recombines TRBV18 with TRBJ2-3, with 7 bases aligning to TRBD2. The V gene's germline CDR1 is KGHSH and CDR2 LQKENI. CDR3 length: 15 amino acids. The junction had 4 bases not matched to a gene; V was cut back by 2 bases and J by 2 bases. CDR3 protein: CASSPTAGDTDTQYF. The CDR3 nucleotides are TGTGCCAGCTCACCAACTGCGGGAGACACAGATACGCAGTATTTT.

The genes are TRBV15 and TRBJ1-2, with D tentatively TRBD1 (6 bases). This CDR3 is built from 13 residues. V lost 3 bases and J lost 10, with 15 bases in between. CDR1 and CDR2 (germline): LNHNV, YYDKDF (reference sequence). CDR3 loop: CATSSGATGYYTF. CDR3 nucleotide sequence: TGTGCCACCAGCAGTGGGGCTACAGGGTACTACACCTTC.

There are a few counts of this clone. The chain links TRBV6-1 to TRBJ2-1, with TRBD1 matching over 7 bases. From germline, CDR1 is MNHNS and CDR2 SASEGT. CDR3 length equals 13 residues. V lost 10 bases, J lost 3 bases, and 6 bases stayed unmatched. CDR3 sequence: CAIDRDSYNEQFF. CDR3 bases: TGTGCCATAGACCGGGACAGCTACAATGAGCAGTTCTTC.

The table lists this clone with a few counts. The J gene is TRBJ2-5, the V gene TRBV4-2; the match to TRBD2 covers 8 bases. The germline V gene has CDR1 LGHNA and CDR2 YNFKEQ. This CDR3 is built from 14 residues. V was pared by 4 bases and J by 5 bases, with 6 bases of the junction left unmatched. The CDR3 loop is CASSPGGLEETQYF. The CDR3 coding sequence is TGTGCCAGCAGCCCGGGGGGGCTTGAGGAGACCCAGTACTTC.

The V gene is TRBV4-3, the J gene TRBJ2-7; 10 nucleotides line up with TRBD1. The CDR3 covers 15 residues. V shed 1 base, J shed 2 bases, and the junction held 2 bases outside the gene matches. The germline V gene encodes CDR1 LGHNA and CDR2 YSLEER. The CDR3 sequence: CASSQAGTGAYEQYF. Here the CDR3 DNA reads TGCGCCAGCAGCCAAGCCGGGACAGGGGCCTACGAGCAGTACTTC.

This clone was observed a handful of times. The chain couples TRBV29-1 to TRBJ1-1, with D perhaps matching TRBD1 (5 bases). V lost 4 bases to trimming and J lost 4 bases, with 7 bases between them. Germline V CDR1 and CDR2: SQVTM, ANQGSEA. The CDR3 loop spans 11 amino acids. The CDR3 sequence is CSVARGTEAFF. The DNA of the CDR3 is TGCAGCGTTGCTAGGGGCACTGAAGCTTTCTTT. Full variable domain (missing parts from reference TRBV29-1 and TRBJ1-1): SAVISQKPSRDICQRGTSLTIQCQVDSQVTMMFWYRQQPGQSLTLIATANQGSEATYESGFVIDKFPISRPNLTFSTLTVSNMSPEDSSIYLCSVARGTEAFFGQGTRLTVV.

The CDR3 DNA reads TGTGCCAGCACCATCGGGGGGGGGATTGGCTACACCTTC. It encodes CASTIGGGIGYTF. The chain joins TRBV6-5 to TRBJ1-2; maybe TRBD1 (5 bases). This CDR3 has 13 amino acids. Germline V gene sequence: CDR1 MNHEY, CDR2 SVGAGI. V was trimmed by 7 bases and J by 7 bases, leaving 16 bases between them.

This clone was counted between two and nine times. This rearrangement joins TRBV4-1 to TRBJ2-7, with 12 bases identical to TRBD2. The CDR3 sequence is 15 residues long. Trimming at V came to 4 bases and at J to 1 base, leaving 2 bases not matched to a gene. Germline assignment: CDR1 MGHRA and CDR2 YSYEKL. CDR3 region: CASSPGLAGSYEQYF. The CDR3 DNA reads TGCGCCAGCAGCCCCGGACTAGCGGGATCCTACGAGCAGTACTTC.

The chain recombines TRBV18 with TRBJ1-5; no definite D call. V gave up 3 bases and J gave up 4 bases, with 13 bases separating them. The CDR3 is made up of 15 amino acids. From germline, CDR1 is KGHSH and CDR2 LQKENI. CDR3: CASSPGFNSNQPQHF. The CDR3 DNA reads TGTGCCAGCTCACCGGGTTTTAACAGTAATCAGCCCCAGCATTTT.

A few counts support this clone. The chain is built from TRBV11-2 and TRBJ1-6; D unclear. V lost 1 base to trimming and J lost 9 bases, with 16 bases between them. The CDR3 length is 16 residues. In germline, CDR1 is SGHAT, CDR2 FQNNGV. CDR3 sequence: CASSLGIQAYTSPLHF. The CDR3 nucleotides read TGTGCCAGCAGCTTAGGGATTCAGGCGTACACTTCACCCCTCCACTTT.

There are a few counts of this clone. The J gene is TRBJ1-2, the V gene TRBV30; TRBD1 matches 7 bases. This CDR3 has 16 amino acids. V was pared by 2 bases and J by 4 bases, with 13 bases of the junction left unmatched. The germline V gene has CDR1 GTSNPN and CDR2 SVGIG (reference sequence). The CDR3 region is CAWSQTGVVARYGYTF. The CDR3 DNA is TGTGCCTGGAGTCAAACAGGGGTGGTAGCCCGCTATGGCTACACCTTC.

This clone was detected only once. The rearrangement joins TRBV30 to TRBJ2-2; TRBD2 agrees at 9 bases. The CDR3 is 14 amino acids. Germline values: CDR1 GTSNPN, CDR2 SVGIG (reference sequence). V trimming: 5 bases; J trimming: 5 bases; junction bases outside the gene matches: 6. This CDR3 is CAWGRGLATGELFF. Here the CDR3 DNA reads TGTGCCTGGGGGCGGGGACTAGCTACCGGGGAGCTGTTTTTT.

This chain joins TRBV19 and TRBJ2-5; TRBD1 is a possible D gene (6 bases). CDR3 length: 14 amino acids. Trimming left V 9 bases short and J 6 bases short, with 20 bases between. CDR1 and CDR2 from the germline V gene are LNHDA and SQIVND (reference sequence). CDR3 protein: CASRETGRSKTQYF. The DNA of the CDR3 is TGTGCCAGCCGTGAAACAGGGAGATCTAAGACCCAGTACTTC.